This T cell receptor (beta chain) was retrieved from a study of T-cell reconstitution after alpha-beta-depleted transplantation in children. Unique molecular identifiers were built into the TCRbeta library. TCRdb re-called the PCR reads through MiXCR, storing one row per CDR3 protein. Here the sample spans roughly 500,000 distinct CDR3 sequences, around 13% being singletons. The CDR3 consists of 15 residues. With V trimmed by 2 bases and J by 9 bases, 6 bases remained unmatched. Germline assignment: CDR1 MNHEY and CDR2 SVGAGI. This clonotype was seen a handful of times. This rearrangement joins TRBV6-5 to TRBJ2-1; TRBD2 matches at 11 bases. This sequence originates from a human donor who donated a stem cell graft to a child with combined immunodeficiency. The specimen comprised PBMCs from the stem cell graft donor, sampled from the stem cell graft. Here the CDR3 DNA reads TGTGCCAGCAGTTACACAGCTAGCGGGAGGAGTGAGCAGTTCTTC. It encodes CASSYTASGRSEQFF.